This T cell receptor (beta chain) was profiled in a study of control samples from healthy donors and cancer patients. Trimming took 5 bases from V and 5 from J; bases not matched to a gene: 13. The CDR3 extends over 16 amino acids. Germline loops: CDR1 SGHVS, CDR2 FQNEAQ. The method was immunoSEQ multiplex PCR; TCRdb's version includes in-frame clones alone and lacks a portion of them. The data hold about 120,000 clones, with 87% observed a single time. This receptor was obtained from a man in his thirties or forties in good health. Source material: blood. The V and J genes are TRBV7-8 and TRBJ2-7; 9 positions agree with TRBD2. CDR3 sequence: CASSSGGKFGLDEQYV. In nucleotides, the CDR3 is TGTGCCAGCAGCAGCGGGGGGAAATTTGGTCTGGACGAGCAGTACGTC.